This TCR beta chain originates from a study of PD-L1 blockade in urothelial cancer. Noted time point: pretreatment peripheral blood. TCRdb's table, derived via immunoSEQ multiplex PCR, lists solely in-frame clones and lacks some. Of 84,000 or so clones in the sample, 85% were seen once. The CDR3 is 13 amino acids. Germline V lookup: CDR1 SGDLS, CDR2 YYNGEE. This clonotype was sampled from a man aged 55 to 69 with urothelial cancer. This chain joins TRBV9 and TRBJ1-2; 10 bases are shared with TRBD1. This specimen consisted of PBMCs, obtained around atezolizumab (anti-PD-L1) treatment. The CDR3 DNA is TGTCCGCCCCGAACCGGGACAGGGGATGGCTACACCTTC. Amino acids: CPPRTGTGDGYTF.